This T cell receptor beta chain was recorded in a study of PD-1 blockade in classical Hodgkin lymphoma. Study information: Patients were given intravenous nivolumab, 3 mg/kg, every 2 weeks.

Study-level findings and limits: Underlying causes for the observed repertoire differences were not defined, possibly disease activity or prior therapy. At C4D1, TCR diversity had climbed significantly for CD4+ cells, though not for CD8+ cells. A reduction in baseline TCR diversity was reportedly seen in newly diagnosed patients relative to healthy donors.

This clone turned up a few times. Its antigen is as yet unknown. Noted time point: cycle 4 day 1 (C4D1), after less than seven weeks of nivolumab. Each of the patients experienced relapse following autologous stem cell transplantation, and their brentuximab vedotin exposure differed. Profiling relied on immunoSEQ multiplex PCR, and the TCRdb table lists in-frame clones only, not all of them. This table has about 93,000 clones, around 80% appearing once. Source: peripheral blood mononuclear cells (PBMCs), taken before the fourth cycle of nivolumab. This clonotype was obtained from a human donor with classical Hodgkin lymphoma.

The CDR3 loop reads CATAYREEAEAFF. CDR3 in DNA: TGTGCCACCGCGTACAGGGAGGAGGCTGAAGCTTTCTTT. The J gene is TRBJ1-1, the V gene TRBV15; TRBD1 might be the D (6 bases). CDR1 and CDR2 (germline): LNHNV, YYDKDF (reference sequence). Deletions cut 8 bases from V and 6 bases from J, with 16 bases between. The CDR3 totals 13 residues.